This T cell receptor (beta chain) stems from a study of human T cells and chemical hapten exposure. Looking at the study overall: While the approximately 24-week study was under way, patients received diphenylcyclopropenone on the scalp every week. The study, taken as a whole, reports: There were significantly more large CDR3 similarity clusters among expanded TCRs than among controls.

This clonotype was recorded many times. Its antigen is undetermined. Stated time point: patch test 3, about 24 weeks after DPC sensitization. The sample's treatment: therapeutic diphenylcyclopropenone sensitization with weekly scalp DPC. This CDR3 comprises 14 residues. V lost 1 base and J 3 bases, leaving 10 bases between the germline ends. CDR1 is SEHNR and CDR2 is FQNEAQ in the germline V gene (reference sequence). TCRdb re-derived calls from the RACE reads in MiXCR, one entry per CDR3 protein. The repertoire has roughly 64,000 distinct CDR3 sequences, about 10% of them found once; the top ten carry roughly 2%.

This clonotype was obtained from a woman aged 25-40 years with alopecia areata. Some clones in this sample may be carry-over from other donors' samples. Specimen: whole blood, collected in connection with sensitization to the hapten diphenylcyclopropenone (DPC). The chain recombines TRBV7-9 with TRBJ2-7; maybe TRBD2 (6 bases). This CDR3 reads CASSLGAGIYEQYF. The CDR3 DNA sequence: TGTGCCAGCAGCTTAGGCGCGGGGATCTACGAGCAGTACTTC. Together with reference TRBV7-9 and TRBJ2-7, the CDR3 gives the full variable domain: DTGVSQNPRHKITKRGQNVTFRCDPISEHNRLYWYRQTLGQGPEFLTYFQNEAQLEKSRLLSDRFSAERPKGSFSTLEIQRTEQGDSAMYLCASSLGAGIYEQYFGPGTRLTVT.